This T cell receptor (beta chain) is drawn from a study of blood T cell repertoires in COVID-19. As for the study in general: Sample material is recorded as cDNA or gDNA derived from T cells, B-cell-depleted T cells, or PBMCs.

Original data processing: Amplification of reference gene primers provided the estimated nucleated cell counts. Generated by immunoSEQ multiplex PCR, the TCRdb table keeps only in-frame clones and is missing some. From that table come the V and J calls and clone size; the DNA was used to work out D and trimming. The sample records 97,000 or so clones, about 90% being singletons. CDR1 is MNHEY and CDR2 is SMNVEV in the germline V gene (reference sequence). The ends were cut back, 4 bases at V and 7 bases at J, with 10 bases in the middle. This CDR3 is 12 amino acids long. The clonotype comes from a man aged 18 to 35 with acute or convalescent COVID-19. Sample: peripheral blood. This chain uses TRBV27 with TRBJ1-1; D unclear. In nucleotides, the CDR3 is TGTGCCAGCAGTTCCCCGCGGAATGAAGCTTTCTTT. This translates into CASSSPRNEAFF.